One and the same sample provided the 30 T cell receptor beta chains below, sequenced in a study of cytomegalovirus exposure and HLA in healthy donors. The study ran its PCR with 60 Vbeta and 13 Jbeta primers. Profiled with immunoSEQ multiplex PCR; TCRdb holds only in-frame clones, not every one. In the table there are 40,000 or so clones, 68% of which are singletons. Sequencing used PBMCs. Receptor source: a man aged 35 to 55 in good health and CMV-seronegative.

This chain uses TRBV5-4 with TRBJ2-2; the D is unclear. CDR1 and CDR2 (germline): SGHNT, YYREEE (reference sequence). The V and J ends lost 1 base and 6 bases respectively, with 4 bases between them. This CDR3 is built from 12 residues. This CDR3 is CASSLSSGELFF. The DNA for the CDR3 is TGTGCCAGCAGCTTGTCATCCGGGGAGCTGTTTTTT.

The genes are TRBV7-8 and TRBJ2-7, with TRBD1 identical over 8 bases. The V and J ends lost 5 bases and 2 bases, in that order; junction bases with no gene match: 5. CDR1 is SGHVS, CDR2 FQNEAQ, per germline. This CDR3 has 14 amino acids. In DNA, the CDR3 is TGTGCCAGCAGCGACAGGGGACGCACCTACGAGCAGTACTTC. It specifies CASSDRGRTYEQYF. The variable domain in full, with the rest retrieved from reference TRBV7-8 and TRBJ2-7, is GAGVSQSPRYKVAKRGQDVALRCDPISGHVSLFWYQQALGQGPEFLTYFQNEAQLDKSGLPSDRFFAERPEGSVSTLKIQRTQQEDSAVYLCASSDRGRTYEQYFGPGTRLTVT.

This clone was detected only a few times. J is TRBJ2-7 and V is TRBV29-1; 8 nucleotides match TRBD1. Trimming took 7 bases from V and 2 from J; bases not matched to a gene: 7. Germline CDR1 reads SQVTM; CDR2 reads ANQGSEA. The CDR3 is made up of 13 amino acids. CDR3 in amino acids: CSASDREPYEQYF. The CDR3 DNA follows: TGCAGCGCTTCGGACAGGGAACCCTACGAGCAGTACTTC.

The chain couples TRBV15 to TRBJ2-5, with 7 nucleotides matching TRBD1. The CDR3 is made up of 15 amino acids. Germline V lookup: CDR1 LNHNV, CDR2 YYDKDF (reference sequence). J gave up 5 bases and V 0 bases, and 6 bases lay outside the gene matches. CDR3 region: CATSREGQSLETQYF. The CDR3 DNA reads TGTGCCACCAGCAGAGAGGGACAGTCATTGGAGACCCAGTACTTC.

This clone was counted only a few times. This rearrangement joins TRBV6-1 to TRBJ2-4; 7 bases map to TRBD2. This CDR3 spans 17 amino acids. CDR1 and CDR2 (germline): MNHNS, SASEGT. V was clipped by 2 bases and J by 0 bases; unmatched bases: 7. DNA for the CDR3: TGTGCCAGCAGTGAAACAGACGGGAGGCGAGCCAAAAACATTCAGTACTTC. Translated, it gives CASSETDGRRAKNIQYF.

The V and J genes are TRBV28 and TRBJ2-5; D perhaps matches TRBD2 (5 bases). The germline gives CDR1 MDHEN, CDR2 SYDVKM. V shed 6 bases and J shed 3 bases, with 11 bases lying between them. The CDR3 sequence is 13 residues long. The CDR3: CASSPHGEETQYF. The CDR3 nucleotides read TGTGCCAGCAGCCCGCACGGGGAAGAGACCCAGTACTTC.

The rearrangement joins TRBV5-4 to TRBJ2-7, with 8 nucleotides matching TRBD1. The germline gives CDR1 SGHNT, CDR2 YYREEE (reference sequence). CDR3 length: 14 amino acids. With 2 bases clipped from V and 3 bases from J, the junction kept 4 bases outside the gene matches. CDR3 sequence reads: CASSLWDRNYEQYF. In DNA form, the CDR3 reads TGTGCCAGCAGCTTATGGGACAGGAACTACGAGCAGTACTTC.

The chain recombines TRBV9 with TRBJ1-5, with 8 bases aligning to TRBD1. The CDR3 is made up of 14 amino acids. Germline loops: CDR1 SGDLS, CDR2 YYNGEE. Trimming took 4 bases from V and 2 from J; bases not matched to a gene: 2. As DNA, the CDR3 is TGTGCCAGCAGCCGGGGACAGGGCAATCAGCCCCAGCATTTT. Amino acid sequence: CASSRGQGNQPQHF. The full variable domain, in which reference TRBV9 and TRBJ1-5 provide the parts outside the CDR3, is DSGVTQTPKHLITATGQRVTLRCSPRSGDLSVYWYQQSLDQGLQFLIQYYNGEERAKGNILERFSAQQFPDLHSELNLSSLELGDSALYFCASSRGQGNQPQHFGDGTRLSIL.

This chain joins TRBV28 and TRBJ1-6, with 8 positions matching TRBD1. Germline loops: CDR1 MDHEN, CDR2 SYDVKM. The CDR3 has 15 residues. Trimming took 6 bases from V and 8 from J; bases not matched to a gene: 9. The CDR3 reads CASSHAGTGDSPLHF. CDR3 coding DNA: TGTGCCAGCAGCCACGCAGGGACAGGAGATTCACCCCTCCACTTT.

The chain links TRBV11-2 to TRBJ2-3, with D perhaps matching TRBD2 (6 bases). Trimming took off 2 bases at V and 2 bases at J, with 11 bases between the two ends. The CDR3 runs 15 residues. Germline loops: CDR1 SGHAT, CDR2 FQNNGV. CDR3 DNA: TGTGCCAGCAGCTTACGGGGGACCCTCACAGATACGCAGTATTTT. Protein: CASSLRGTLTDTQYF.

This clone came up a few times. A read error is likely, as this CDR3 ends without the conserved phenylalanine or tryptophan. The limits of the CDR3 on the DNA are not certain, so only TCRdb's listed CDR3 is given. This chain links TRBV5-8 with TRBJ1-5; TRBD1, the table's D call, was not compared with the DNA. With termini counted, the CDR3 has 14 amino acids. Germline CDR1 reads SGHTS; CDR2 reads YDEGEE. The CDR3 spells CASSLGGTGYEGAL.

The V call is TRBV7-6, the J call TRBJ1-1; 8 bases match TRBD1. With V trimmed by 3 bases and J by 5 bases, 8 bases remained unmatched. The germline V gene has CDR1 SGHVS and CDR2 FNYEAQ. The CDR3 is made up of 15 amino acids. The CDR3 nucleotides are TGTGCCAGCAGCTTGGGTCCGGACAGGGTTACTGAAGCTTTCTTT. This gives the protein CASSLGPDRVTEAFF.

V and J are TRBV30 and TRBJ1-5; D possibly corresponds to TRBD1 (5 bases). Trimming removed 4 bases at V and 7 bases at J, with 14 bases between. Germline CDR1 is GTSNPN and CDR2 is SVGIG (reference sequence). This CDR3 contains 13 residues. CDR3 sequence reads: CAWKGGGNQPQHF. CDR3 nucleotide sequence: TGTGCCTGGAAAGGCGGGGGAAACCAGCCCCAGCATTTT.

The rearrangement links TRBV9 to TRBJ2-3, with 8 bases fitting TRBD2. The germline CDR1 and CDR2 sequences are SGDLS and YYNGEE. J gave up 5 bases and V 5 bases, and 7 bases lay outside the gene matches. This CDR3 has 14 amino acids. CDR3 in amino acids: CASSTGGAEDTQYF. CDR3 DNA sequence: TGTGCCAGCAGTACCGGGGGGGCCGAAGATACGCAGTATTTT.

This rearrangement joins TRBV11-2 to TRBJ2-7; D may be TRBD1 (6 bases). With 0 bases removed from V and 3 bases from J, the gap between germline ends came to 9 bases. Germline assignment: CDR1 SGHAT and CDR2 FQNNGV. The CDR3 runs 14 residues. The CDR3 DNA sequence: TGTGCCAGCAGCTTAGATCAGACAGGCTACGAGCAGTACTTC. Amino acid sequence: CASSLDQTGYEQYF.

This clone has only a few counts. The chain links TRBV29-1 to TRBJ2-7, with 8 nucleotides matching TRBD1. CDR1 is SQVTM, CDR2 ANQGSEA, per germline. This CDR3 contains 13 residues. The junction had 9 bases not matched to a gene; V was cut back by 6 bases and J by 5 bases. CDR3 loop: CSVARSGGHEQYF. In DNA form, the CDR3 reads TGCAGCGTCGCGCGGTCAGGGGGCCACGAGCAGTACTTC.

This clone was counted a single time. The chain is built from TRBV7-2 and TRBJ2-1; D perhaps matches TRBD2 (5 bases). V lost 0 bases to trimming and J lost 4 bases, with 13 bases between them. Germline CDR1 is SGHTA and CDR2 is FQGNSA. This CDR3 comprises 16 residues. Written as DNA, the CDR3 is TGTGCCAGCAGCTTAGCGGGAGAGACCTTTTACAATGAGCAGTTCTTC. This sequence encodes CASSLAGETFYNEQFF.

The chain is built from TRBV15 and TRBJ2-3, with D possibly TRBD1 on 5 matching bases. Trimming took off 0 bases at V and 7 bases at J, with 14 bases between the two ends. Germline V gives CDR1 LNHNV, CDR2 YYDKDF (reference sequence). The CDR3 loop spans 15 amino acids. CDR3 DNA: TGTGCCACCAGCAGAGATTGGCAGGGAATGCATACGCAGTATTTT. Translated: CATSRDWQGMHTQYF.

This clone was seen a few times. The chain uses TRBV2 and TRBJ1-3; perhaps TRBD1 as D (6 bases). Germline V CDR1 and CDR2: SNHLY, FYNNEI. The CDR3 spans 13 residues. V dropped 6 bases and J dropped 0 bases, with 6 bases sitting between them. The CDR3 DNA follows: TGTGCCAGCAGGGGGGCCTCTGGAAACACCATATATTTT. Protein product: CASRGASGNTIYF.

V is TRBV28 and J is TRBJ1-1; 7 bases match TRBD1. CDR1 and CDR2 (germline): MDHEN, SYDVKM. CDR3 length: 17 residues. Unmatched junction bases numbered 14, after V lost 4 bases and J lost 3 bases. Here the CDR3 DNA reads TGTGCCAGCAGTTCCCTGACAGGGCTTCTTCAGGACACTGAAGCTTTCTTT. It yields the protein CASSSLTGLLQDTEAFF.

This chain connects TRBV6-1 to TRBJ2-2; a weak D match, TRBD1 (6 bases). The germline V gene encodes CDR1 MNHNS and CDR2 SASEGT. The CDR3 has 14 residues. V was trimmed by 6 bases and J by 4 bases, leaving 12 bases between them. CDR3 DNA: TGTGCCAGCAGAAAGACAGGCTCCACCGGGGAGCTGTTTTTT. Translating gives CASRKTGSTGELFF.

This clone turned up a few times. The chain joins TRBV4-3 to TRBJ2-7; 9 bases line up with TRBD1. CDR1 and CDR2 (germline): LGHNA, YSLEER. The trim removed 4 bases at V and 1 base at J, leaving 5 bases unmatched. This CDR3 has 15 amino acids. The CDR3 DNA is TGCGCCAGCAGCCGCGGGACAGGGTTGTCCTACGAGCAGTACTTC. Residues: CASSRGTGLSYEQYF.

The gene calls are TRBV7-9 and TRBJ1-6; D is undetermined. Germline V CDR1 and CDR2: SEHNR, FQNEAQ (reference sequence). The CDR3 extends over 15 amino acids. With 3 bases removed from V and 6 bases from J, the gap between germline ends came to 12 bases. CDR3 in DNA: TGTGCCAGCAGCTTCTCGGGAGTTCCTAATTCACCCCTCCACTTT. Protein sequence: CASSFSGVPNSPLHF.

CDR3 protein: CASSYSDRPNYGYTF. Here the CDR3 DNA reads TGTGCCAGCAGTTACTCGGACAGGCCTAACTATGGCTACACCTTC. The chain carries TRBV6-5 and TRBJ1-2; 7 bases are a match to TRBD1. CDR1 is MNHEY, CDR2 SVGAGI, per germline. The CDR3 is 15 amino acids. The trim removed 0 bases at V and 0 bases at J, leaving 1 base unmatched.

Comments on this clone: The sample carries other DNA sequences with the same CDR3. The chain has TRBV11-3 and TRBJ2-2; D is ambiguous. Germline-derived CDR1 and CDR2 are SGHNT and YENEEA. V lost 1 base to trimming and J lost 0 bases, with 6 bases between them. The CDR3 is made up of 15 amino acids. CDR3 sequence: CASSLGTSNTGELFF. Here the CDR3 DNA reads TGTGCCAGCAGCTTAGGCACTTCGAACACCGGGGAGCTGTTTTTT.

This clone was seen a single time. This CDR3 is CASSLVRAAEAFF. The CDR3 bases are TGTGCCAGCAGCTTAGTGAGAGCGGCTGAAGCTTTCTTT. The chain is built from TRBV13 and TRBJ1-1; no firm D call. The CDR3 spans 13 residues. Germline CDR1 PRHDT, CDR2 FYEKMQ (reference sequence). V was pared by 1 base and J by 6 bases, with 9 bases between.

This clone occurred once. V is TRBV10-3 and J is TRBJ1-1; perhaps TRBD1 as D (5 bases). This CDR3 has 13 residues. Germline V gene data show CDR1 as ENHRY and CDR2 as SYGVKD. With 11 bases removed from V and 0 bases from J, the gap between germline ends came to 13 bases. The CDR3 sequence is CAVLGEVNTEAFF. The CDR3 bases are TGTGCCGTACTGGGGGAGGTGAACACTGAAGCTTTCTTT.

This chain links TRBV7-9 with TRBJ1-2; 11 nucleotides agree with TRBD1. Per the germline V gene, CDR1 is SEHNR and CDR2 is FQNEAQ (reference sequence). V was pared by 4 bases and J by 5 bases, with 6 bases of the junction left unmatched. This CDR3 is built from 15 residues. CDR3: CASSSGTGGDYGYTF. The DNA of the CDR3 is TGTGCCAGCAGCTCCGGGACAGGGGGTGATTATGGCTACACCTTC.

This CDR3 reads CASSPSGQGAGWPQHF. The CDR3 nucleotides are TGTGCCAGCTCACCATCGGGACAGGGGGCGGGGTGGCCCCAGCATTTT. The gene calls are TRBV18 and TRBJ1-5; 12 positions match TRBD1. CDR3 length: 16 amino acids. The J segment lost 9 bases and the V segment lost 2 bases, leaving 8 bases of the junction unmatched. In germline, CDR1 is KGHSH, CDR2 LQKENI.

The chain employs TRBV6-5 and TRBJ1-2, with 7 bases that match TRBD1. This CDR3 spans 14 amino acids. The germline V gene encodes CDR1 MNHEY and CDR2 SVGAGI. J lost 8 bases, V lost 0 bases, and 6 bases had no gene match. The CDR3 DNA is TGTGCCAGCAGTTACTCACCCGACAGGGTCGGCTACACCTTC. This gives the protein CASSYSPDRVGYTF.